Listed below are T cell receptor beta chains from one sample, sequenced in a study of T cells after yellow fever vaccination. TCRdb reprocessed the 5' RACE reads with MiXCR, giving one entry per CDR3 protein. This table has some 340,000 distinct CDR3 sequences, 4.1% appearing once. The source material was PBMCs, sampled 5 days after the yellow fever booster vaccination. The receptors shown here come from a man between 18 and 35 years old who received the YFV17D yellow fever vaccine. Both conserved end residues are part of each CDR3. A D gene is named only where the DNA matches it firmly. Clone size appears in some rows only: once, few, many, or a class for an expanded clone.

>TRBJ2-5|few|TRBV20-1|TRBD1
CSARAGQGETQYF
TGCAGTGCTAGAGCTGGACAGGGGGAGACCCAGTACTTC
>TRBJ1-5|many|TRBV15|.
CATSRDPGYQPQHF
TGTGCCACCAGCAGAGATCCAGGCTATCAGCCCCAGCATTTT
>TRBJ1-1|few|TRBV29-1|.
CSVEDHGTRGTEAFF
TGCAGCGTTGAAGATCACGGGACCCGAGGCACTGAAGCTTTCTTT
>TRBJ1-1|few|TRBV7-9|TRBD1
CASSVRDSNTEAFF
TGTGCCAGCAGCGTCCGGGACAGTAACACTGAAGCTTTCTTT
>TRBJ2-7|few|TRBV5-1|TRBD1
CASSSTGGQYEQYF
TGCGCCAGCAGCTCTACAGGGGGCCAATACGAGCAGTACTTC
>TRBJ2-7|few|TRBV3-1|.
CASSQEGNVEQYF
TGTGCCAGCAGCCAAGAGGGGAATGTCGAGCAGTACTTC
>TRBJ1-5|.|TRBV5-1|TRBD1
CASSIGQGIYQPQHF
TGCGCCAGCAGCATCGGACAGGGGATTTATCAGCCCCAGCATTTT
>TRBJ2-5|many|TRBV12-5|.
CASGLGETQYF
TGTGCTAGTGGTTTGGGAGAGACCCAGTACTTC
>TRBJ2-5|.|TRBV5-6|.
CASSQQRYQETQYF
TGTGCCAGCAGCCAGCAGAGGTACCAAGAGACCCAGTACTTC
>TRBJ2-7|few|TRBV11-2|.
CASSFGDGYYEQYF
TGTGCCAGCAGCTTTGGGGACGGTTACTACGAGCAGTACTTC
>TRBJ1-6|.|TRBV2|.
CASSDRVVLNSPLHF
TGTGCCAGCAGTGATCGGGTGGTCCTCAATTCACCCCTCCACTTT
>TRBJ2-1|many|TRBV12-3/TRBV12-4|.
CASSLTESNEQFF
TGTGCCAGCAGTTTAACAGAATCAAATGAGCAGTTCTTC
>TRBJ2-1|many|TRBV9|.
CASSVWGLPHNEQFF
TGTGCCAGCAGCGTATGGGGACTCCCCCACAATGAGCAGTTCTTC
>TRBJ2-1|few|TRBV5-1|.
CASSLAGQIYNERQFF
TGCGCCAGCAGCTTGGCCGGACAGATCTACAATGAGCGGCAGTTCTTC
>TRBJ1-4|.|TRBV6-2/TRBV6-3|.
CASSRKAEGATNEKLFF
TGTGCCAGCAGCCGCAAGGCAGAAGGAGCAACTAATGAAAAACTGTTTTTT
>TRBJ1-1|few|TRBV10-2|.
CASSDYGTPRGTEAFF
TGCGCCAGCAGTGATTACGGGACCCCCCGGGGAACTGAAGCTTTCTTT
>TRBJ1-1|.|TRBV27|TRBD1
CASSIGQAETEAFF
TGTGCCAGCAGTATCGGACAGGCGGAAACTGAAGCTTTCTTT
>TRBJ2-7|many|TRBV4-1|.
CASSQGSGSSYEQYF
TGCGCCAGCAGCCAGGGAAGTGGGAGCTCCTACGAGCAGTACTTC
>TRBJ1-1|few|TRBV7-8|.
CASSLLAGAIEAFF
TGTGCCAGCAGCTTATTGGCTGGGGCGATTGAAGCTTTCTTT
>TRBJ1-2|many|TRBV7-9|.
CASSSRGYGYTF
TGTGCCAGCAGCTCCAGGGGCTATGGCTACACCTTC
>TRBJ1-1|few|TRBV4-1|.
CASSGGQFMNTEAFF
TGCGCCAGCAGCGGCGGACAGTTTATGAACACTGAAGCTTTCTTT
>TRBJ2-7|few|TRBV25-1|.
CASSVARGDEQYF
TGTGCCAGCAGTGTCGCCAGGGGGGACGAGCAGTACTTC
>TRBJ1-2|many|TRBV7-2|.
CASSQGYEGYTF
TGTGCCAGCAGCCAAGGGTACGAAGGCTACACCTTC
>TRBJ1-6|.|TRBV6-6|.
CASRGNNSPLHF
TGTGCCAGCAGGGGGAATAATTCACCCCTCCACTTT
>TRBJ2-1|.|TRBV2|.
CASCWGNEQFF
TGTGCCAGCTGTTGGGGCAATGAGCAGTTCTTC
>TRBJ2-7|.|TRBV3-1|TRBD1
CASSQDQLRTGQRYEQYF
TGTGCCAGCAGCCAAGACCAACTGAGGACAGGTCAGCGCTACGAGCAGTACTTC
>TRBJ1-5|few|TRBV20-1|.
CSARDGRASQHF
TGCAGTGCTAGAGACGGCCGAGCATCCCAGCATTTT
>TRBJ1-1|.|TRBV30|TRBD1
CAWSVQGMNTEAFF
TGTGCCTGGAGTGTACAGGGGATGAACACTGAAGCTTTCTTT
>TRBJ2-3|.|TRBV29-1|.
CSVEGGEDRRTDTQYF
TGCAGCGTTGAAGGAGGGGAAGACCGTCGCACAGATACGCAGTATTTT
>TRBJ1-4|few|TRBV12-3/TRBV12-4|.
CASSEPDGLGEKLFF
TGTGCCAGCAGCGAACCTGACGGGCTTGGGGAAAAACTGTTTTTT
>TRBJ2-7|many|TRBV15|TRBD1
CATSREFGTGMAYEQYF
TGTGCCACCAGCAGAGAATTTGGGACAGGCATGGCCTACGAGCAGTACTTC
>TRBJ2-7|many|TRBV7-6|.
CASSPDSSYEQYF
TGTGCCAGCAGCCCGGACAGTTCCTACGAGCAGTACTTC
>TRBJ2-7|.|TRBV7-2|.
CASSLGVVEQYF
TGTGCCAGCAGCTTAGGGGTTGTCGAGCAGTACTTC
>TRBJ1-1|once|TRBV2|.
CASSEPGRGMNTEAFF
TGTGCCAGCAGTGAACCTGGGCGCGGTATGAACACTGAAGCTTTCTTT
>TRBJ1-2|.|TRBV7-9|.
CASSPLRAYIYGYTF
TGTGCCAGCAGCCCGCTCCGGGCCTACATCTATGGCTACACCTTC
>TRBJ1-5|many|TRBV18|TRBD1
CASSPKTPGQGQGQPQHF
TGTGCCAGCTCACCAAAAACGCCCGGACAGGGGCAGGGTCAGCCCCAGCATTTT
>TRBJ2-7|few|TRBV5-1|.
CASSYFTQRGEQYF
TGCGCCAGCAGTTACTTTACCCAGAGGGGTGAGCAGTACTTC
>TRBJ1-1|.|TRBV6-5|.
CASRTLGAENTEAFF
TGTGCCAGCAGAACCCTAGGCGCAGAGAACACTGAAGCTTTCTTT
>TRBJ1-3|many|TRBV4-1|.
CASSQTGSSGNTIYF
TGCGCCAGCAGCCAAACAGGGAGCTCTGGAAACACCATATATTTT
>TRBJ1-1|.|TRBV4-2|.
CASSQGTGRLTEAFF
TGTGCCAGCAGCCAAGGTACAGGGCGGTTAACTGAAGCTTTCTTT
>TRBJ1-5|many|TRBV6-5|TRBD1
CASSRTGSNQPQHF
TGTGCCAGCAGTCGGACAGGGAGCAATCAGCCCCAGCATTTT
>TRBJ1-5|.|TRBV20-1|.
CSAMAPGGQPQHF
TGCAGTGCTATGGCCCCGGGTGGGCAGCCCCAGCATTTT
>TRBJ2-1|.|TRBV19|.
CASSIDGRLERFF
TGTGCCAGTAGTATAGACGGGCGACTGGAGAGGTTCTTC
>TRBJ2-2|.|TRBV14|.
CASSQEIRTPFGGLAGELFF
TGTGCCAGCAGCCAAGAAATCCGGACCCCGTTCGGTGGTTTGGCCGGGGAGCTGTTTTTT
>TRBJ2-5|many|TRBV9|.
CASSVPDLGETQYF
TGTGCCAGCAGCGTACCGGATCTGGGGGAGACCCAGTACTTC